These 22 T cell receptor beta chains were all obtained from the same sample, sequenced in a study of CD8 T cells in ankylosing spondylitis. Study outcomes and limitations: Blood of patients with ankylosing spondylitis appeared to be characterized by a TCR beta motif of fewer than 10 highly homologous variants.

TCRdb used MiXCR to reprocess the 5' RACE reads, holding one entry per CDR3 protein. In the table there are roughly 450,000 distinct CDR3 sequences, around 26% of which are singletons. Which antigens these TCRs recognize remains unknown. Sequencing used blood, either unsorted or a sorted T cell fraction (not recorded which). The receptors here all came from a male donor with ankylosing spondylitis.

This clonotype has only a few counts. This chain links TRBV20-1 with TRBJ1-2; D possibly corresponds to TRBD1 (6 bases). Between the trimmed V and J ends, which lost 1 base and 5 bases, there was a span of 17 bases. The CDR3 length is 15 residues. Germline V gene data show CDR1 as DFQATT and CDR2 as SNEGSKA (reference sequence). This CDR3 is CSARVLGGATYGYTF. CDR3 bases: TGCAGTGCTAGAGTCCTTGGGGGGGCGACTTATGGCTACACCTTC.

The V call is TRBV19, the J call TRBJ2-6; tentatively, D is TRBD1 or TRBD2 (5 bases each). Germline CDR1 reads LNHDA; CDR2 reads SQIVND (reference sequence). V shed 5 bases and J shed 4 bases, with 15 bases lying between them. The CDR3 spans 16 residues. CDR3 in DNA: TGTGCCAGTAGTTCAGAGGGGCGCTCCGGGGCCAACGTCCTGACTTTC. Translating gives CASSSEGRSGANVLTF.

This clonotype was counted a single time. The chain links TRBV20-1 to TRBJ2-3, with TRBD2 identical over 8 bases. This CDR3 contains 14 residues. Trimming at V came to 7 bases and at J to 6 bases, leaving 12 bases not matched to a gene. Germline lookup yields CDR1 DFQATT and CDR2 SNEGSKA (reference sequence). Written as DNA, the CDR3 is TGCAGTGGAGGAAGCGGGAGAGGGCCGGATACGCAGTATTTT. Translation gives CSGGSGRGPDTQYF.

This clonotype has a handful of counts. This rearrangement joins TRBV10-2 to TRBJ2-1, with TRBD2 matching 9 bases. After removal of 7 bases from V and 8 bases from J, the junction contained 6 bases not matched to a gene. The CDR3 contains 13 residues. CDR1 and CDR2 from the germline V gene are WSHSY and SAAADI. CDR3 sequence reads: CASTLAGEDEQFF. As DNA, the CDR3 is TGCGCCAGCACCTTAGCGGGAGAGGATGAGCAGTTCTTC.

V gene TRBV20-1 combines with J gene TRBJ1-2; D ambiguous. Germline CDR1 reads DFQATT; CDR2 reads SNEGSKA (reference sequence). Trimming pared 0 bases from V and 6 bases from J, leaving 5 bases between. This CDR3 contains 11 residues. For the CDR3, the DNA is TGCAGTGCTAGAGATAGAGATGGCTACACCTTC. It specifies CSARDRDGYTF.

The table lists this clonotype with a few counts. The J gene is TRBJ1-1, the V gene TRBV18; TRBD1 matches 7 bases. The CDR3 loop spans 14 amino acids. Unmatched junction bases numbered 4, after V lost 2 bases and J lost 4 bases. Germline V gives CDR1 KGHSH, CDR2 LQKENI. CDR3 protein: CASSPEGQITEAFF. The DNA for the CDR3 is TGTGCCAGCTCACCAGAGGGACAGATCACTGAAGCTTTCTTT.

The chain has TRBV15 and TRBJ1-5; the D gene is possibly TRBD1 (5 bases). The CDR3 is 16 residues long. Trimming took off 7 bases at V and 7 bases at J, with 23 bases between the two ends. Germline assignment: CDR1 LNHNV and CDR2 YYDKDF (reference sequence). CDR3 nucleotide sequence: TGTGCCACCAACAAGATGGGTTTCAGGGCGGGCCAGCCCCAGCATTTT. This sequence encodes CATNKMGFRAGQPQHF.

The rearrangement links TRBV6-1 to TRBJ1-1; D might be TRBD1 (6 bases). Between the trimmed V and J ends, which lost 4 bases and 5 bases, there was a span of 17 bases. This CDR3 contains 15 residues. CDR1 and CDR2 (germline): MNHNS, SASEGT. CDR3 in DNA: TGTGCCAGCAGTGTCCGACAGGCCTCCAGAACTGAAGCTTTCTTT. As protein: CASSVRQASRTEAFF.

This clonotype has a handful of counts. The chain is built from TRBV7-2 and TRBJ2-7; 8 bases agree with TRBD2. Germline assignment: CDR1 SGHTA and CDR2 FQGNSA. The CDR3 runs 14 residues. The trim removed 5 bases at V and 5 bases at J, leaving 8 bases unmatched. The CDR3 DNA reads as TGTGCCAGCAGCCCAGCGGGAGCTTCCGACGAGCAGTACTTC. It encodes CASSPAGASDEQYF.

This clonotype came up a few times. The chain carries TRBV5-1 and TRBJ2-7, with TRBD2 matching 11 bases. This CDR3 spans 16 amino acids. V gave up 7 bases and J gave up 2 bases; unmatched junction bases: 11. Germline assignment: CDR1 SGHRS and CDR2 YFSETQ. CDR3 sequence reads: CASAGLAGGLAYEQYF. CDR3 nucleotides: TGCGCCAGCGCGGGGCTAGCGGGAGGCCTCGCCTACGAGCAGTACTTC. Using reference TRBV5-1 and TRBJ2-7 for the parts outside the CDR3, the full variable domain is KAGVTQTPRYLIKTRGQQVTLSCSPISGHRSVSWYQQTPGQGLQFLFEYFSETQRNKGNFPGRFSGRQFSNSRSEMNVSTLELGDSALYLCASAGLAGGLAYEQYFGPGTRLTVT.

This clonotype appeared a few times. The V call is TRBV6-1, the J call TRBJ1-5; no firm D call. This CDR3 has 14 residues. CDR1 MNHNS and CDR2 SASEGT come from the germline V gene. V lost 3 bases and J 5 bases, leaving 11 bases between the germline ends. CDR3 DNA: TGTGCCAGCAGTGATGGAGGGCCCCATCAGCCCCAGCATTTT. Protein: CASSDGGPHQPQHF.

The rearrangement joins TRBV29-1 to TRBJ2-4, with TRBD2 as a possible D gene (6 bases). V was cut by 6 bases and J by 7 bases, with 16 bases left in between. The CDR3 extends over 13 amino acids. The germline V gene has CDR1 SQVTM and CDR2 ANQGSEA. CDR3 residues: CSVGPRDFNIQYF. For the CDR3, the DNA is TGCAGCGTGGGGCCGCGGGATTTTAACATTCAGTACTTC. Full variable domain (remainder filled in from reference TRBV29-1 and TRBJ2-4): SAVISQKPSRDICQRGTSLTIQCQVDSQVTMMFWYRQQPGQSLTLIATANQGSEATYESGFVIDKFPISRPNLTFSTLTVSNMSPEDSSIYLCSVGPRDFNIQYFGAGTRLSVL.

The chain has TRBV7-9 and TRBJ1-1; D is possibly TRBD1 (5 bases). CDR3 length: 13 amino acids. Germline CDR1 is SEHNR and CDR2 is FQNEAQ (reference sequence). Trimming removed 3 bases at V and 4 bases at J, with 9 bases between. CDR3 in amino acids: CASSFKDSTEAFF. The CDR3 coding sequence is TGTGCCAGCAGCTTCAAAGACAGCACTGAAGCTTTCTTT.

The sample holds one count of this clonotype. This chain joins TRBV6-2 or TRBV6-3 and TRBJ1-6; perhaps TRBD1 as D (5 bases). The V gene lost 5 bases and the J gene lost 4 bases, with 9 bases spanning the gap. The CDR3 extends over 14 amino acids. The germline gives CDR1 MNHEY, CDR2 SVGEGT. This CDR3 reads CASSVTGYNSPLHF. DNA of the CDR3: TGTGCCAGCAGTGTAACAGGATATAATTCACCCCTCCACTTT.

The table lists this clonotype with many counts. This chain connects TRBV3-1 to TRBJ1-1, with a weak D call TRBD1 (5 bases). Trimming removed 4 bases at V and 3 bases at J, with 9 bases between. From germline, CDR1 is LGHDT and CDR2 YNNKEL (reference sequence). The CDR3 is 13 residues long. The CDR3 nucleotides are TGTGCCAGCAGCCCAGGGACCTACACTGAAGCTTTCTTT. It yields the protein CASSPGTYTEAFF.

J is TRBJ2-5 and V is TRBV11-2; D is uncertain. The CDR3 covers 15 residues. The V and J ends lost 1 base and 1 base respectively, with 10 bases between them. In germline, CDR1 is SGHAT, CDR2 FQNNGV. CDR3 protein: CASSLGAGLQETQYF. Written as DNA, the CDR3 is TGTGCCAGCAGCTTAGGGGCCGGGCTCCAAGAGACCCAGTACTTC. The variable domain in full, completed from reference TRBV11-2 and TRBJ2-5, reads EAGVAQSPRYKIIEKRQSVAFWCNPISGHATLYWYQQILGQGPKLLIQFQNNGVVDDSQLPKDRFSAERLKGVDSTLKIQPAKLEDSAVYLCASSLGAGLQETQYFGPGTRLLVL.

The rearrangement joins TRBV12-3 or TRBV12-4 to TRBJ2-7; the match to TRBD1 covers 8 bases. With 4 bases clipped from V and 6 bases from J, the junction kept 5 bases outside the gene matches. The length of the CDR3 is 13 residues. For the CDR3, the DNA is TGTGCCAGCAGTTATGGGACAGGAGGCGAGCAGTACGTC. Translation gives CASSYGTGGEQYV.

This clonotype was seen a few times. This chain uses TRBV7-8 with TRBJ2-7; tentative D call: TRBD2 (5 bases). This CDR3 is built from 14 residues. The ends were cut back, 5 bases at V and 2 bases at J, with 13 bases in the middle. CDR1 is SGHVS and CDR2 is FQNEAQ in the germline V gene. Here the CDR3 DNA reads TGTGCCAGCAGCCCCGGGATTGAACCCTACGAGCAGTACGTC. Translation gives CASSPGIEPYEQYV.

This chain uses TRBV7-8 with TRBJ2-1; 7 bases match TRBD1. The CDR3 is 15 residues long. Per germline, CDR1 SGHVS and CDR2 FQNEAQ. V shed 5 bases, J shed 2 bases, and the junction held 6 bases outside the gene matches. CDR3 in amino acids: CASSPGQAPYNEQFF. The CDR3 nucleotides read TGTGCCAGCAGCCCCGGACAGGCGCCCTACAATGAGCAGTTCTTC.

In this sample, this clonotype turned up many times. The CDR3 sequence: CASRTNTEAFF. The CDR3 DNA follows: TGTGCCAGCAGAACGAACACTGAAGCTTTCTTT. This chain connects TRBV6-6 to TRBJ1-1; D not certain. The CDR3 loop spans 11 amino acids. V gave up 6 bases and J gave up 1 base, with 3 bases separating them. Germline CDR1 and CDR2: MNHNY and SVGAGI (reference sequence).

This clonotype was seen only once. V and J are TRBV10-3 and TRBJ2-1; TRBD2 aligns across 7 bases. Germline-derived CDR1 and CDR2 are ENHRY and SYGVKD. The CDR3 is made up of 12 amino acids. Losses at the gene ends were 6 bases for V and 10 bases for J; bases not matched to a gene: 6. The CDR3 nucleotides are TGTGCCATCAGGGGGGAGGGATCCGAGCAGTTCTTC. This gives the protein CAIRGEGSEQFF.

This clonotype was detected only a few times. The chain links TRBV2 to TRBJ2-7, with 9 bases lining up with TRBD2. The CDR3 runs to 16 residues. With V trimmed by 4 bases and J by 1 base, 8 bases remained unmatched. In germline, CDR1 is SNHLY, CDR2 FYNNEI. This CDR3 reads CASSVAGTSPSYEQYV. The CDR3 nucleotides are TGTGCCAGCAGTGTCGCCGGGACTAGCCCATCCTACGAGCAGTACGTC.